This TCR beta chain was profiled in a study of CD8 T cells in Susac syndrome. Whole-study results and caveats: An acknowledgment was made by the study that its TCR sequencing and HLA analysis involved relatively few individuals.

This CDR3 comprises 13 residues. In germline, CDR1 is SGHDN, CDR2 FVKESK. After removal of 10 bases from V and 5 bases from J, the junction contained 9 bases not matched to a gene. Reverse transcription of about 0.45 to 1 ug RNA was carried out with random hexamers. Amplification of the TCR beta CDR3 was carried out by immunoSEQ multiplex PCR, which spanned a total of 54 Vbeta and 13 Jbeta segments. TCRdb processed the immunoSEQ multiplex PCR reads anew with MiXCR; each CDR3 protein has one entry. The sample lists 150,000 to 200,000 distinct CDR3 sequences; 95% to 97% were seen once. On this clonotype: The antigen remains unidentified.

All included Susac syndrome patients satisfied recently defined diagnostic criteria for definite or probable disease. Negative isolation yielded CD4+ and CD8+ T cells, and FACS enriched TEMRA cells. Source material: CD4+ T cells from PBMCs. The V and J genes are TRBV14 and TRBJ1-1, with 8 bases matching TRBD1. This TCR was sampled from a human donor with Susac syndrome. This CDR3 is CANTGQGGTEAFF. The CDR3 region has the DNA TGTGCCAACACCGGACAGGGTGGAACTGAAGCTTTCTTT.